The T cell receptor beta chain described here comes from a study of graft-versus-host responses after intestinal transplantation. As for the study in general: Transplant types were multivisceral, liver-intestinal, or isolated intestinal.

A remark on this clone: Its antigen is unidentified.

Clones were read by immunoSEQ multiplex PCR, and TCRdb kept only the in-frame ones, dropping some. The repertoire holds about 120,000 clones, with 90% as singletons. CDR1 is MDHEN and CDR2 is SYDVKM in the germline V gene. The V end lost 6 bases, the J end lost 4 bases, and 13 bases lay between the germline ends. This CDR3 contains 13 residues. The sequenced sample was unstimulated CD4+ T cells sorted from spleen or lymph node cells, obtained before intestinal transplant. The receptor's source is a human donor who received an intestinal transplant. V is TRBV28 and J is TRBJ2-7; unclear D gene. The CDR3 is CASSPWANYEQYF. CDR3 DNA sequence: TGTGCCAGCAGCCCGTGGGCAAATTACGAGCAGTACTTC.